This T cell receptor (beta chain) is from a study of T cells after posttransplantation cyclophosphamide. Study observations and caveats: Donor CD8+ memory clones often dominated recipient blood repertoires at later times.

Peripheral blood was collected from the related graft donor on the marrow donation day. This clone was counted many times. Its antigen is currently unknown. The V and J ends lost 8 bases and 2 bases, in that order; junction bases with no gene match: 2. The germline V gene encodes CDR1 ENHRY and CDR2 SYGVKD. This CDR3 comprises 15 residues. The assay was immunoSEQ multiplex PCR, and TCRdb's table has in-frame clones only and misses some. The sample includes roughly 26,000 clones, none of them occurring once. The TCR sequence derives from a man aged 45-60 years in good health, CMV-negative, and a related stem cell transplant donor. The sequenced material came from PBMCs. The chain recombines TRBV10-3 with TRBJ2-1, with 14 nucleotides matching TRBD2. CDR3 sequence: CAIGLAGGTYNEQFF. CDR3 bases: TGTGCCATCGGACTAGCGGGAGGAACCTACAATGAGCAGTTCTTC.